Included here is one T cell receptor (beta chain) sequence, with context. Its target is not known. Germline lookup yields CDR1 GTSNPN and CDR2 SVGIG (reference sequence). The CDR3 consists of 14 residues. J was trimmed by 7 bases and V by 0 bases; bases with no gene match: 5. Every patient either smoked or had heavy second-hand smoke exposure. The sample is drawn from a study of T cells and copy number aberrations in small-cell lung cancer. Study results and limitations: Versus adjacent lung, tumor T-cell richness and clonality were lower; density nonsignificantly.

The table came from immunoSEQ multiplex PCR; TCRdb's copy has only in-frame clones and leaves some out. The sample holds about 6,800 clones; about 72% are singletons and the top ten take about 9.5%. The sequence came from an older woman with small cell lung cancer. Some clones in this sample may be carry-over from other donors' samples. This chain connects TRBV30 to TRBJ1-5; 8 nucleotides align to TRBD1. The source material was normal tissue next to the tumor. In DNA form, the CDR3 reads TGTGCCTGGAGTGTGATGACAGGGGACCAGCCCCAGCATTTT. This encodes CAWSVMTGDQPQHF.